A selection of T cell receptor beta chains follows, all from one sample in a study of T cell changes during pregnancy in multiple sclerosis. Sequenced by immunoSEQ multiplex PCR; TCRdb stores in-frame clones only, minus some. Of 70,000 to 100,000 clones in the sample, approximately 94% were seen once. The material was peripheral blood, obtained in the third trimester of pregnancy. These receptors came from a female donor with multiple sclerosis, enrolled in a pregnancy study. Each CDR3 is given with its conserved first and last residue. The D gene is left open where the match is weak. A row's size may be missing; if present it is once, few, many or a size class.

j_call | d_call | v_call | clone_size | cdr3_nt | cdr3_aa
TRBJ2-1 | . | TRBV5-1 | . | TGCGCCAGCAGCTCCGGACAGGGAGGGAATGAGCAGTTCTTC | CASSSGQGGNEQFF
TRBJ2-1 | TRBD2 | TRBV5-4 | . | TGTGCCAGCAGCCCTGGCCTAGCGGGAACTGAGCAGTTCTTC | CASSPGLAGTEQFF
TRBJ2-2 | . | TRBV27 | . | TGTGCCAGCAGTTTACAGGGAAATCACGGGGAGCTGTTTTTT | CASSLQGNHGELFF
TRBJ1-2 | TRBD1 | TRBV28 | . | TGTGCCAGCAGTTCCCAAATTCTACAGGGGTCTAGTTTCTATGGCTACACCTTC | CASSSQILQGSSFYGYTF
TRBJ1-4 | . | TRBV6-5 | . | TGTGCCAGCAGGCCCAAGGCAGGGATCATTGAAAAACTGTTTTTT | CASRPKAGIIEKLFF
TRBJ1-1 | . | TRBV7-8 | . | TGTGCCAGCACCCGCGGAGACCTTGGAGGCTCTGAAGCTTTCTTT | CASTRGDLGGSEAFF
TRBJ2-1 | TRBD2 | TRBV7-7 | . | TGTGCTAGCAGCCCACGACTAGCGGTTCGCAATGAGCAGTTCTTC | CASSPRLAVRNEQFF
TRBJ2-3 | . | TRBV20-1 | . | TGCAGTGCTCTAGCCTCAGATACGCAGTATTTT | CSALASDTQYF
TRBJ1-5 | TRBD1 | TRBV15 | . | TGTGCCACCAGCAGAGTCGTCGGGACAGGGGGAGATCAGCCCCAGCATTTT | CATSRVVGTGGDQPQHF
TRBJ2-1 | TRBD2 | TRBV7-3 | . | TGTGCCAGCAGCTGGTACGGGACTAGCGGGATAAACAATGAGCAGTTCTTC | CASSWYGTSGINNEQFF
TRBJ2-7 | TRBD2 | TRBV11-2 | . | TGTGCCAGCAGCTTAGTCGTGGGACTAGCTTCAGGGGAGCAGTACTTC | CASSLVVGLASGEQYF
TRBJ1-1 | TRBD1 | TRBV11-1 | . | TGTGCCAGCAGCCCCTGGGACAGGGTCTTTACTGAAGCTTTCTTT | CASSPWDRVFTEAFF
TRBJ2-1 | . | TRBV5-6 | . | TGTGCCAGCAGCTTACTAGGAATTGGTGAGCAGTTCTTC | CASSLLGIGEQFF
TRBJ2-4 | TRBD1 | TRBV7-2 | . | TGTGCCAGCAGCTTGGTCGGGACAGCAAACATTCAGTACTTC | CASSLVGTANIQYF
TRBJ2-1 | TRBD2 | TRBV2 | . | TGTGCCAGCAGTGGAAAAGCGGGAGGGGGGAATGAGCAGTTCTTC | CASSGKAGGGNEQFF
TRBJ1-2 | . | TRBV7-8 | . | TGTGCCAGCAGCTTAGCGTTGGACAGTTATGGCTACACCTTC | CASSLALDSYGYTF
TRBJ2-3 | . | TRBV7-2 | few | TGTGCCAGCAGCTACGGGATCGCAGATACGCAGTATTTT | CASSYGIADTQYF
TRBJ1-4 | . | TRBV30 | . | TGTGCCTGGAGCCCCGGTAGGGGAGGTGAAAAACTGTTTTTT | CAWSPGRGGEKLFF
TRBJ2-2 | . | TRBV10-3 | few | TGTGCCATCAGTGGGGGGGCCGGGGAGCTGTTTTTT | CAISGGAGELFF
TRBJ2-5 | . | TRBV5-5 | once | TGTGCCAGCAGCTCCTCGGGACAACCCTTCGGGGAGACCCAGTACTTC | CASSSSGQPFGETQYF
TRBJ2-3 | TRBD1 | TRBV11-2 | once | TGTGCCAGCAGCCAACGCCGGGACAGACACACAGATACGCAGTATTTT | CASSQRRDRHTDTQYF
TRBJ2-1 | TRBD2 | TRBV28 | . | TGTGCCAGCAAACACAACCGGGTAGCGGGAAGGTACAATGAGCAGTTCTTC | CASKHNRVAGRYNEQFF
TRBJ2-1 | TRBD1 | TRBV7-9 | . | TGTGCCAGCAGCTCGGGCCTTACAGGGGCCTCCTACAATGAGCAGTTCTTC | CASSSGLTGASYNEQFF
TRBJ2-7 | TRBD2 | TRBV6-5 | . | TGTGCCAGCAGTTATTACAGCGGGGTGAGCTCCTACGAGCAGTACTTC | CASSYYSGVSSYEQYF
TRBJ2-7 | TRBD2 | TRBV28 | . | TGTGCCAGCAGTTTCATCAGCGGGAGGCTGTACGAGCAGTACTTC | CASSFISGRLYEQYF
TRBJ2-3 | . | TRBV11-2 | once | TGTGCCAGCAGCTTAGTAGATTATACGCAGTATTTT | CASSLVDYTQYF
TRBJ2-5 | TRBD2 | TRBV11-3 | . | TGTGCCAGCAGCTTAGATTCCGGGAGGGAGGTGACCCAGTACTTC | CASSLDSGREVTQYF
TRBJ1-2 | TRBD1 | TRBV5-1 | . | TGCGCCAGCAGCGGGACAGGGACGGACGGGGGCTACACCTTC | CASSGTGTDGGYTF
TRBJ2-4 | TRBD1 | TRBV5-4 | . | TGTGCCAGCAGCCAGGGAACAGGGGGGTGGGAAAACATTCAGTACTTC | CASSQGTGGWENIQYF
TRBJ2-7 | TRBD1 | TRBV27 | . | TGTGCCAGCAGACGGACGGGACAGGGGACCCACGAGCAGTACTTC | CASRRTGQGTHEQYF
TRBJ1-2 | . | TRBV6-6 | . | TGTGCCAGCACCCCTGGGTCCAGGAATGGCTACACCTTC | CASTPGSRNGYTF
TRBJ1-1 | . | TRBV19 | . | TGTGCCAGTAGTGTGACGGGACAAGCGAACACTGAAGCTTTCTTT | CASSVTGQANTEAFF